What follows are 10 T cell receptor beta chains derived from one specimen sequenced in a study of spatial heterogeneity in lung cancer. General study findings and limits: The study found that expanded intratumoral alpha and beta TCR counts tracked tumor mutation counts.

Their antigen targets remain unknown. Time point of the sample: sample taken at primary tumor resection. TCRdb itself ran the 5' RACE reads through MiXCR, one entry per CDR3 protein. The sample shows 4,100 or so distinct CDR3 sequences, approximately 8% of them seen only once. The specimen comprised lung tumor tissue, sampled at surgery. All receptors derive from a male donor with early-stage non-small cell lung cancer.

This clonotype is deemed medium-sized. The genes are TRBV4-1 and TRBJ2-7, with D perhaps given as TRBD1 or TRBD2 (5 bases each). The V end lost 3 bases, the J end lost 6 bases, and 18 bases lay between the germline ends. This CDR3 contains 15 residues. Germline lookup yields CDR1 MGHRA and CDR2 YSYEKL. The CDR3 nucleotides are TGCGCCAGCAGCCAGGATTCCCAGGGAGTGAGCGAGCAGTACTTC. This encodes CASSQDSQGVSEQYF.

CDR3 sequence reads: CASSPSIQQVINGYTF. CDR3 DNA: TGTGCCAGCAGCCCTAGCATTCAACAGGTCATAAATGGCTACACCTTC. The chain uses TRBV4-2 and TRBJ1-2; D may be TRBD1 (5 bases). Germline values: CDR1 LGHNA, CDR2 YNFKEQ. The CDR3 has 16 amino acids. The germline V and J ends were trimmed by 4 bases and 6 bases, with 21 bases remaining between them.

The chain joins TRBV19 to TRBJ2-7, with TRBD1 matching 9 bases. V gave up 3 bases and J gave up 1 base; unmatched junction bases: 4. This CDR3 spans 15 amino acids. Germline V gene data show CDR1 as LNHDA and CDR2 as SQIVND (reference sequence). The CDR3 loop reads CASSMIGTGSYEQYF. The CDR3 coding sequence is TGTGCCAGTAGTATGATTGGGACAGGGTCCTACGAGCAGTACTTC.

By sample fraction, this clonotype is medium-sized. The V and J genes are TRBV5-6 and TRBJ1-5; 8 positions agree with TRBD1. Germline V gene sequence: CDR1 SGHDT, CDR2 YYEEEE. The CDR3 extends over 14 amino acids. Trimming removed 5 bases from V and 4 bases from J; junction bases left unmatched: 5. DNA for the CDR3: TGTGCCAGCAGTCTGGGGACAGGTAATCAGCCCCAGCATTTT. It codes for CASSLGTGNQPQHF. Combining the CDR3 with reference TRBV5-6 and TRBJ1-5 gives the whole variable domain DAGVTQSPTHLIKTRGQQVTLRCSPKSGHDTVSWYQQALGQGPQFIFQYYEEEERQRGNFPDRFSGHQFPNYSSELNVNALLLGDSALYLCASSLGTGNQPQHFGDGTRLSIL.

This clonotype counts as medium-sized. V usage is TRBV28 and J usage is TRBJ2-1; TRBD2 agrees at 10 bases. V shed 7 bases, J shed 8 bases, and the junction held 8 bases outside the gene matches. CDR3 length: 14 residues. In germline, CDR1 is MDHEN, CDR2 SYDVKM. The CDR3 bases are TGTGCCAGCATGGCTAGCGGGAGAAGCGATGAGCAGTTCTTC. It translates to CASMASGRSDEQFF.

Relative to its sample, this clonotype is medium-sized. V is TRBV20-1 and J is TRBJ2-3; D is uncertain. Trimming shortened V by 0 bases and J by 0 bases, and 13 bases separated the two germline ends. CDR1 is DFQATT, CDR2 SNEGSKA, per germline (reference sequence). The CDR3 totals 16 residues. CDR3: CSARDRVVSSTDTQYF. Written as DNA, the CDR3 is TGCAGTGCTAGAGATCGAGTAGTATCTAGCACAGATACGCAGTATTTT.

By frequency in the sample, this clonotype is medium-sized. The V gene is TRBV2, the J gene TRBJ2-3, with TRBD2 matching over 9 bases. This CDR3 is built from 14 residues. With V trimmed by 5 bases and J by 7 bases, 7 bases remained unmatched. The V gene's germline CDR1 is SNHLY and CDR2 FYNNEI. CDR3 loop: CASSYTRGGYTQYF. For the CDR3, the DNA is TGTGCCAGCAGTTACACGCGGGGGGGCTATACGCAGTATTTT.

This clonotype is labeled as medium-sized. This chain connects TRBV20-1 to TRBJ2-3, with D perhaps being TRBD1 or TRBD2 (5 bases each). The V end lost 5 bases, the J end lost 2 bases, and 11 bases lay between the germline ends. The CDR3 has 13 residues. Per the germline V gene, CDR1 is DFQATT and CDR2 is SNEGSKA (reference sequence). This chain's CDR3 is CSAGTIFTDTQYF. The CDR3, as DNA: TGCAGTGCTGGGACGATTTTCACAGATACGCAGTATTTT.

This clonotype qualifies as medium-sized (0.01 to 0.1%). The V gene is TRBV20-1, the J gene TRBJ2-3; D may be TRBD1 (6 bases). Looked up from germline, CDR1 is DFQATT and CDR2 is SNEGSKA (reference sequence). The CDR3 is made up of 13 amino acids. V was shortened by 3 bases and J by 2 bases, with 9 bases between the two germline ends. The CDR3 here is CSASGQNTDTQYF. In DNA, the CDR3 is TGCAGTGCTAGTGGACAGAACACAGATACGCAGTATTTT.

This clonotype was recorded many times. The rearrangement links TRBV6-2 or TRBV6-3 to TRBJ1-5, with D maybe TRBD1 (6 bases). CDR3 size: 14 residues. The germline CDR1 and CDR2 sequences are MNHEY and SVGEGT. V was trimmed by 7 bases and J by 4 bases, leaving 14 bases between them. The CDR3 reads CASTPGGGNQPQHF. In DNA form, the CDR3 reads TGTGCCAGCACCCCGGGAGGGGGAAATCAGCCCCAGCATTTT.